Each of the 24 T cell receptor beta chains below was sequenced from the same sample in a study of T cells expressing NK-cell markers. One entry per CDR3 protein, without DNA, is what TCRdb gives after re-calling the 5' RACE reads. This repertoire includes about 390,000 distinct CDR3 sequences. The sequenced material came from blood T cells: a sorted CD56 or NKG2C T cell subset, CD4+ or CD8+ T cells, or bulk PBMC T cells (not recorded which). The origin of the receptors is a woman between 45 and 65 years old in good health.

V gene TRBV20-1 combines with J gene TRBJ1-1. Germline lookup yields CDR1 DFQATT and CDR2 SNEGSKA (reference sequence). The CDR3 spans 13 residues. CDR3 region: CSARDQTNTATFF.

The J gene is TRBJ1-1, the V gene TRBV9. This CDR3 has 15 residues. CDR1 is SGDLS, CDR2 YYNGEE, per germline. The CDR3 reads CASSVREGWMTEAFF.

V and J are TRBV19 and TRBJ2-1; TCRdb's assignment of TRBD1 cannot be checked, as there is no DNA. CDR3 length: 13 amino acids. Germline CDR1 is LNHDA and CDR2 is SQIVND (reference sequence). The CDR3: CASRKDQGNEQFF.

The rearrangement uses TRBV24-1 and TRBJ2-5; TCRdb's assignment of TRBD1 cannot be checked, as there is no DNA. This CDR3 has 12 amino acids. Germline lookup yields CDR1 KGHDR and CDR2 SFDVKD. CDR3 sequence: CATGQSQETQYF.

This CDR3 is CASSLVAGMNTEAFF. This chain connects TRBV5-1 to TRBJ1-1; checking the TCRdb D call of TRBD1 is not possible without DNA. Germline assignment: CDR1 SGHRS and CDR2 YFSETQ. The CDR3 consists of 15 residues. The complete variable domain, with remaining parts taken from reference TRBV5-1 and TRBJ1-1, reads KAGVTQTPRYLIKTRGQQVTLSCSPISGHRSVSWYQQTPGQGLQFLFEYFSETQRNKGNFPGRFSGRQFSNSRSEMNVSTLELGDSALYLCASSLVAGMNTEAFFGQGTRLTVV.

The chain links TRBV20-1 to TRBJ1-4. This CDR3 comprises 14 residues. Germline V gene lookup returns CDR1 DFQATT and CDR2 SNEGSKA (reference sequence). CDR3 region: CSASISTTNEKLFF.

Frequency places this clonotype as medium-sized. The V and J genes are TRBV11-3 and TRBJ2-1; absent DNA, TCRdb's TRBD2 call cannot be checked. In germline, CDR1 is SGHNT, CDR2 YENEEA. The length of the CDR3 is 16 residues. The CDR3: CASSARTSGSYNEQFF.

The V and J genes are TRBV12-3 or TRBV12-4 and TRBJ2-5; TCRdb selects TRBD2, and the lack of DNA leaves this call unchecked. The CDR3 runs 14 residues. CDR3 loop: CASRQPGLGETQYF.

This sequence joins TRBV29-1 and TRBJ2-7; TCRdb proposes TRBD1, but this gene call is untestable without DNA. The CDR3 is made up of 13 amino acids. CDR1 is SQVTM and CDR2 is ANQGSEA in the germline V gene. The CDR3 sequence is CSVLGGRTYEQYF.

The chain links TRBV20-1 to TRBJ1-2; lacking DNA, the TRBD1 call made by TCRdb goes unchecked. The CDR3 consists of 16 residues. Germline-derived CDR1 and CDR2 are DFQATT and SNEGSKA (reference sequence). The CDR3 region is CSARDLDSRFNYGYTF.

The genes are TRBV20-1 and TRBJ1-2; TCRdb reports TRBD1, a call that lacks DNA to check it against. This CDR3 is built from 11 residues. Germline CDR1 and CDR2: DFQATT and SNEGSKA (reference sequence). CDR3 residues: CSAGDVNGYTF.

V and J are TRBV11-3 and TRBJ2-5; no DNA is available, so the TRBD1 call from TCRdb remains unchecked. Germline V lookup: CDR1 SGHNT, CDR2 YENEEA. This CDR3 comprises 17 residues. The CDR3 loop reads CASSANHPSGGQETQYF.

CDR3: CASSDTGGFANTGELFF. The chain has TRBV6-5 and TRBJ2-2; TCRdb returns TRBD1, unconfirmable since there is no DNA. This CDR3 is built from 17 residues. Germline CDR1 reads MNHEY; CDR2 reads SVGAGI.

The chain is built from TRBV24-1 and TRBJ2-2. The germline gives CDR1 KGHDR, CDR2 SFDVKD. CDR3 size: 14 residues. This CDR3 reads CATSDLSGHGELFF.

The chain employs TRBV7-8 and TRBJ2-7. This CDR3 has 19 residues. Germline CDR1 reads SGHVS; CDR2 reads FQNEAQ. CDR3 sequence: CASSFFWLDFASDSYEQYF. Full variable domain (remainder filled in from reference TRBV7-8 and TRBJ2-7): GAGVSQSPRYKVAKRGQDVALRCDPISGHVSLFWYQQALGQGPEFLTYFQNEAQLDKSGLPSDRFFAERPEGSVSTLKIQRTQQEDSAVYLCASSFFWLDFASDSYEQYFGPGTRLTVT.

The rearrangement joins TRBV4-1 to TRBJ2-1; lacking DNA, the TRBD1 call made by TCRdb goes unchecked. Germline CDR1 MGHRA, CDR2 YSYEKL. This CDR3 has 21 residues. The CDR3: CASSQDTGGNVVPTAGFEQFF.

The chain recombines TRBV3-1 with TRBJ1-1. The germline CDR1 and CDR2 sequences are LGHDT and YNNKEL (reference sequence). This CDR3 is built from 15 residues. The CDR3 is CASSQVVGRNTEAFF. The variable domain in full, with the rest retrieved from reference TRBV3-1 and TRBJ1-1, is DTAVSQTPKYLVTQMGNDKSIKCEQNLGHDTMYWYKQDSKKFLKIMFSYNNKELIINETVPNRFSPKSPDKAHLNLHINSLELGDSAVYFCASSQVVGRNTEAFFGQGTRLTVV.

CDR3 protein: CASSFRDRGDEQYF. The rearrangement uses TRBV5-1 and TRBJ2-7; the TCRdb D gene call, TRBD1, has no DNA to confirm it. The CDR3 contains 14 residues. Germline-derived CDR1 and CDR2 are SGHRS and YFSETQ.

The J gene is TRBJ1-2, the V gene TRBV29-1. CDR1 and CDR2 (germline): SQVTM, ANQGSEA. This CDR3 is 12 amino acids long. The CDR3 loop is CSVDQDSYGYTF. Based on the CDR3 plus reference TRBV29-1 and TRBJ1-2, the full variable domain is SAVISQKPSRDICQRGTSLTIQCQVDSQVTMMFWYRQQPGQSLTLIATANQGSEATYESGFVIDKFPISRPNLTFSTLTVSNMSPEDSSIYLCSVDQDSYGYTFGSGTRLTVV.

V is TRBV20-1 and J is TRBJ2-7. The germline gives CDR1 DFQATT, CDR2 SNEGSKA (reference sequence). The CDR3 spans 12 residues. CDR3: CSVGGDSYEQYF.

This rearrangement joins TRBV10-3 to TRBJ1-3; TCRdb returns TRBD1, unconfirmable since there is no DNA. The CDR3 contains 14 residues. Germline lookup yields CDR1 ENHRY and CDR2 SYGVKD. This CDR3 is CAIRDTDSGNTIYF.

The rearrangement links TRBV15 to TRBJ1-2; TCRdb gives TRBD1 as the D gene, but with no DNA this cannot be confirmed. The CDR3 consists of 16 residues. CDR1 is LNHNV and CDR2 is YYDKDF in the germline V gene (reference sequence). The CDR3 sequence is CATSRDSLDRVHGYTF. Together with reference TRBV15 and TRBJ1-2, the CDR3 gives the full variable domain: DAMVIQNPRYQVTQFGKPVTLSCSQTLNHNVMYWYQQKSSQAPKLLFHYYDKDFNNEADTPDNFQSRRPNTSFCFLDIRSPGLGDTAMYLCATSRDSLDRVHGYTFGSGTRLTVV.

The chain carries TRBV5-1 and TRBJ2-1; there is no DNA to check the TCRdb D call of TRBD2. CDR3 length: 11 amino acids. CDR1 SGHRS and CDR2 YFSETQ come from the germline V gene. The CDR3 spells CASSLPGLQFF.

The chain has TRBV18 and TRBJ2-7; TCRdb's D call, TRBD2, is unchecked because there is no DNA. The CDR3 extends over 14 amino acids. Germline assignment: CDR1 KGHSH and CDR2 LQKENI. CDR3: CASSPGGRAREQYF.